The following is a T cell receptor beta chain sequence with its context. Its antigen is unknown. No much larger clone is present one base from it, and per-base qualities are unavailable. The data belong to a study of shared clonotypes between healthy human individuals (TCRdb year 2020). General notes on the study: A few men and a couple of women, aged 18 to 49 years, made up the cohort. For each donor, three plates each were used for CD4 naive and CD4 memory, two plates were used for CD8 naive, and one plate was used for CD8 memory. Between about 0.9 and 8.9 billion PBMCs per donor were obtained by leukapheresis. The study deeply sequenced blood TCR repertoires of five healthy adults to estimate repertoire size and the extent of clonotype sharing between individuals. Different laboratories and diverse techniques were used to prepare libraries and sequence TCR repertoires, to increase sequencing depth and limit assay-specific biases. What the work shows at the level of the full study, not this receptor alone: Clonotypes shared by all four sorted-subset donors showed higher generation probabilities than non-shared clonotypes. Estimated clonotype richness was generally larger for naive than for memory subsets. Based on pairwise subsampling, the degree of clonotype sharing among donors was expected to be affected by sequencing depth. Because the study included a small number of donors, the genetic and exposure-history diversity represented was limited. Sampling was restricted to blood, and TCR repertoires in tissues likely differ from the TCR repertoires found in blood. Rarefaction of sorted-subset datasets indicated incomplete sequencing despite the large sequencing depth. When a few donors were compared, the shared fraction of clonotypes was around 5.1% for naive CD4, around 4% for naive CD8, roughly 2.5% for memory CD4, and around 0.4% for memory CD8.

CD8 naive samples were obtained by positive selection for CCR7 among CD45RO-negative cells, yielding a CD45RA+CCR7+ population from which TemRA cells were excluded. Donors were healthy HIV-negative adults with no recently reported acute infections or vaccinations. Only Caucasian adults living in Nashville, Tennessee, USA were represented among the donors. After blood collection by leukapheresis, PBMCs were isolated using Ficoll-Histopaque density gradient centrifugation and then cryopreserved in the vapor phase of liquid nitrogen. Purity and quantity of every magnetically sorted T cell population were checked by analytical flow cytometry. Genomic DNA was isolated from each sorted fraction and quantified by UV absorbance on a Nanodrop 2000c. Trimming removed 3 bases from V and 5 bases from J, leaving 11 bases between the germline ends. The CDR3 holds 14 amino acids from the cysteine to the phenylalanine. The kept DNA is CDR3 alone, 42 bases in frame from the first base. CDR1 is given as MNHEY and CDR2 as SMNVEV, both from the germline V gene (reference sequence).

Using the deep immunoSEQ assay, multiplex PCR amplified TCR CDR3 regions from genomic DNA. Extracted genomic DNA from each cell subset was distributed evenly across all wells of several immunoSEQ 96-well plates, and each plate was treated as a replicate. For sorted subsets, each replicate PCR was loaded with about 0.2 ug genomic DNA, equivalent to about 30,000 T cell genomes. Purified libraries were measured with a Qubit 3.0 fluorometer, size-checked on a Bioanalyzer 2100, and measured again with the KAPA Library Quantification kit. A separate single-read 150-cycle Illumina NextSeq 550 flow cell was used to sequence each immunoSEQ 96-well plate. Per the authors' processing: Because only junctional sequences without quality scores were contained in the immunoSEQ output, filtering matching that applied to full-length reads could not be performed. Sequences were annotated with PyIR, a Python wrapper for IgBLAST v1.9, using IMGT germline references to assign V/J genes and CDR3. Reads with weak V/J assignments (E-value above 1e-6), missing CDR3, stop codons, out-of-frame junctions, or ambiguous translated residues were removed. V3J clonotypes were defined by identical inferred V gene, J gene, and CDR3 amino acid sequence. Percentage overlap between repertoires was computed as shared unique clonotypes divided by the size of the smaller repertoire. Richness of each repertoire was evaluated using RTK rarefaction, the Chao1 estimator, and Recon v2.1 estimates of unobserved clonotypes. OLGA was used to compute generation probabilities for all TCRbeta clonotypes that the gDNA method yielded from a few donors. Entries here come from immuneACCESS through TCRdb and include only in-frame sequences with V and J called. Some clones fail to appear in such tables; in the studies checked, an unresolved V gene covers under half of the shortfall, and the cause of the remainder is unknown. V, J and clone size derive from that table, while D and trimming were established from the DNA sequence. This sample has more than 2 million clones in its table, and 93% of those were observed once. The ten largest clonotypes hold more than 1.5% of the sample.

The chain joins TRBV27 to TRBJ2-1, with the identity of the D gene unclear. The material sequenced was naive CD8+ T cells from PBMCs. This specimen's cell subset or site label, interpreted: CD45RA+CCR7+. This clonotype was sampled from a man between 18 and 29 years old in good health. Some clones in this sample may be carry-over from other donors' samples. The CDR3 region reads CASSFWSSDNEQFF. The DNA sequence follows: TGTGCCAGCAGTTTCTGGAGTTCGGACAATGAGCAGTTCTTC.